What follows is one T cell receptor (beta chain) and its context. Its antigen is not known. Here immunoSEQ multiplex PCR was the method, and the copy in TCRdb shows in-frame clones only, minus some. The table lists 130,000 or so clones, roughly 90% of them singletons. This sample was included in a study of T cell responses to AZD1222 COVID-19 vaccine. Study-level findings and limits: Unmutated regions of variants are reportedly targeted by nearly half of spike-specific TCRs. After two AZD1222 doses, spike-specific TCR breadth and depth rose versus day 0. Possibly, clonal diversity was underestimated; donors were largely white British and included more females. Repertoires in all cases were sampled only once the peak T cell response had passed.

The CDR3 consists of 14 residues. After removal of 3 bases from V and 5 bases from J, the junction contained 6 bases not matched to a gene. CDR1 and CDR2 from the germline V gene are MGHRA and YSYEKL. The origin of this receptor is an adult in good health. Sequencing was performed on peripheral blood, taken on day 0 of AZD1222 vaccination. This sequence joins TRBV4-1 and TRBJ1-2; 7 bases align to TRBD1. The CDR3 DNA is TGCGCCAGCAGCCAGCCGGGACAGTTATATGGCTACACCTTC. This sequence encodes CASSQPGQLYGYTF.